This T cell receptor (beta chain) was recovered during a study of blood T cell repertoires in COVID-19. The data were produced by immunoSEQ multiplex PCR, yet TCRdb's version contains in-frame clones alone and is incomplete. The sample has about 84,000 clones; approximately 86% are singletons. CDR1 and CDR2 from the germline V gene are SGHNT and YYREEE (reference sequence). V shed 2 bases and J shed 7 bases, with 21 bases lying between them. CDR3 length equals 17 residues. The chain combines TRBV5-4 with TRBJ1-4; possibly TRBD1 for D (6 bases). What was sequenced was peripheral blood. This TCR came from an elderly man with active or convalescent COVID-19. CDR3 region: CASSLPGHKNEGEKLFF. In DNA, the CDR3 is TGTGCCAGCAGCTTACCGGGACATAAAAACGAGGGTGAAAAACTGTTTTTT.